This T cell receptor beta chain came from a study of beta chain features in type 1 diabetes. This clone has a handful of counts. Germline-derived CDR1 and CDR2 are SGHAT and FQNNGV. V was trimmed by 4 bases and J by 2 bases, leaving 12 bases between them. The CDR3 is 14 amino acids. The entirety of the isolated RNA underwent reverse transcription, so expressed TCRB transcripts were sequenced. Method: immunoSEQ multiplex PCR; TCRdb's copy keeps in-frame clones and lacks some. The sample lists fewer than 250,000 clones, 9.6% seen once, with 0.03% to 0.04% in the top ten. Stem cell-like memory, regulatory, central memory and naive CD4+ cells were sorted via CD45RO/CCR7/CD25/CD127/CD95/CD27.

The receptor comes from a woman aged 18-29 years in good health. Sequenced material: naive CD4+ T cells from blood. The chain joins TRBV11-2 to TRBJ2-7, with a weak D call TRBD2 (5 bases). The CDR3, as DNA: TGTGCCAGCAGCTCCGCCGTGGGAGCCTACGAGCAGTACTTC. Translating gives CASSSAVGAYEQYF.